The 18 T cell receptor beta chains in this list originate from one sample, sequenced in a study of memory CD8 T cells in hepatitis C reinfection. The time point denotes: peak reinfection, 3 to 8 weeks after reinfection detection. TCR sequencing was done directly ex vivo on sorted cells, without expansion in vitro. The method was immunoSEQ multiplex PCR; TCRdb's version includes in-frame clones alone and lacks a portion of them. The sample lists 35,000 to 50,000 clones, roughly 88% seen once, with more than 0.95% in the top ten. The source material was naive CD8+ T cells sorted from blood. The receptors were gathered from a man aged 18 to 30 with hepatitis C virus infection.

The CDR3 loop reads CASSWGQGESPLHF. The CDR3 nucleotides read TGTGCCAGCAGCTGGGGACAGGGAGAGTCACCCCTCCACTTT. The V gene is TRBV6-1, the J gene TRBJ1-6; 9 nucleotides agree with TRBD1. The length of the CDR3 is 14 residues. V gave up 6 bases and J gave up 10 bases; unmatched junction bases: 7. Germline values: CDR1 MNHNS, CDR2 SASEGT.

The chain joins TRBV7-6 to TRBJ1-6; tentatively, D is TRBD1 (6 bases). The CDR3 totals 13 residues. V dropped 5 bases and J dropped 8 bases, with 10 bases sitting between them. Germline CDR1 reads SGHVS; CDR2 reads FNYEAQ. This CDR3 reads CASSRDIYSPLHF. For the CDR3, the DNA is TGTGCCAGCAGCCGGGACATTTATTCACCCCTCCACTTT.

In this sample, this clone turned up once. The V call is TRBV27, the J call TRBJ2-7, with 8 bases identical to TRBD2. Trimming took 5 bases from V and 4 from J; bases not matched to a gene: 4. CDR1 is MNHEY and CDR2 is SMNVEV in the germline V gene (reference sequence). The CDR3 runs to 13 residues. CDR3 bases: TGTGCCAGCAGTCTGGCTAGCGGGTACGAGCAGTACTTC. This gives the protein CASSLASGYEQYF.

The chain uses TRBV7-9 and TRBJ1-5; D gene ambiguous. The CDR3 loop spans 13 amino acids. In germline, CDR1 is SEHNR, CDR2 FQNEAQ (reference sequence). V gave up 5 bases and J gave up 4 bases, with 9 bases separating them. The DNA of the CDR3 is TGTGCCAGCAGCGTCGGGGAAAATCAGCCCCAGCATTTT. Residues: CASSVGENQPQHF.

The J gene is TRBJ2-5, the V gene TRBV7-9, with D perhaps TRBD2 (6 bases). V was cut by 5 bases and J by 5 bases, with 15 bases left in between. The CDR3 is 14 amino acids. The germline gives CDR1 SEHNR, CDR2 FQNEAQ (reference sequence). In DNA, the CDR3 is TGTGCCAGCAGCGGGACCGGGGGTGGGGAGACCCAGTACTTC. It yields the protein CASSGTGGGETQYF.

The J gene is TRBJ2-1, the V gene TRBV29-1, with 7 bases fitting TRBD2. Trimming at V came to 3 bases and at J to 0 bases, leaving 5 bases not matched to a gene. Germline CDR1 is SQVTM and CDR2 is ANQGSEA. The CDR3 length is 15 residues. The chain's CDR3 is CSVEAGDGSYNEQFF. The CDR3 bases are TGCAGCGTTGAGGCGGGGGACGGCTCCTACAATGAGCAGTTCTTC.

DNA for the CDR3: TGTGCCAGCAGCCAAGGGCCCGAGGACTCCTACGAGCAGTACGTC. Amino acid sequence: CASSQGPEDSYEQYV. The chain carries TRBV7-8 and TRBJ2-7; D is ambiguous. The CDR3 length is 15 residues. The V end was cut by 5 bases, the J end by 0 bases, with 14 bases between. Germline V gene sequence: CDR1 SGHVS, CDR2 FQNEAQ.

This rearrangement joins TRBV28 to TRBJ1-4, with D perhaps TRBD1 (5 bases). V was shortened by 3 bases and J by 7 bases, with 15 bases between the two germline ends. The CDR3 sequence is 15 residues long. Germline V lookup: CDR1 MDHEN, CDR2 SYDVKM. CDR3: CASSFVRTKGEKLFF. In nucleotides, the CDR3 is TGTGCCAGCAGTTTCGTCCGGACAAAGGGTGAAAAACTGTTTTTT.

In its sample, this clone was seen once. This rearrangement joins TRBV5-6 to TRBJ2-3; D perhaps matches TRBD2 (5 bases). The CDR3 contains 12 residues. V lost 3 bases, J lost 6 bases, and 8 bases lay in between. Germline CDR1 reads SGHDT; CDR2 reads YYEEEE. The CDR3 DNA is TGTGCCAGCAGCTCACTAGGGGATACGCAGTATTTT. Amino acids: CASSSLGDTQYF.

This sequence joins TRBV9 and TRBJ2-3; TRBD2 aligns across 7 bases. Germline V gene sequence: CDR1 SGDLS, CDR2 YYNGEE. The trim removed 4 bases at V and 0 bases at J, leaving 11 bases unmatched. This CDR3 contains 17 residues. CDR3 amino acids: CASSPHGGTSSTDTQYF. The CDR3 DNA follows: TGTGCCAGCAGCCCCCACGGGGGGACGTCTAGCACAGATACGCAGTATTTT.

CDR3 residues: CASSPTIPGSTGELFF. The CDR3 DNA follows: TGTGCCAGCTCACCTACCATACCGGGGTCCACCGGGGAGCTGTTTTTT. This rearrangement joins TRBV18 to TRBJ2-2, with a weak D call TRBD2 (5 bases). Germline V gives CDR1 KGHSH, CDR2 LQKENI. V was shortened by 3 bases and J by 4 bases, with 15 bases between the two germline ends. The CDR3 sequence is 16 residues long. Using reference TRBV18 and TRBJ2-2 for the parts outside the CDR3, the full variable domain is NAGVMQNPRHLVRRRGQEARLRCSPMKGHSHVYWYRQLPEEGLKFMVYLQKENIIDESGMPKERFSAEFPKEGPSILRIQQVVRGDSAAYFCASSPTIPGSTGELFFGEGSRLTVL.

This sequence joins TRBV13 and TRBJ2-5, with D possibly matching TRBD2 (5 bases). The DNA end is more similar to TRBJ2-7, so the J call may be wrong. There are 14 residues in the CDR3. Germline CDR1 and CDR2: PRHDT and FYEKMQ (reference sequence). CDR3 DNA: TGTGCCAGCAGCTTAGGGGGGAGCAGGTACGAGCAGTACTTC. It codes for CASSLGGSRYEQYF.

The rearrangement links TRBV6-1 to TRBJ1-4; TRBD1 aligns across 8 bases. The CDR3 runs 14 residues. Germline V gene data show CDR1 as MNHNS and CDR2 as SASEGT. V shed 5 bases, J shed 4 bases, and the junction held 3 bases outside the gene matches. CDR3: CASSTDRVNEKLFF. CDR3 nucleotide sequence: TGTGCCAGCAGTACGGACAGGGTTAATGAAAAACTGTTTTTT.

The chain combines TRBV7-9 with TRBJ2-7; 8 positions agree with TRBD1. The germline gives CDR1 SEHNR, CDR2 FQNEAQ (reference sequence). The CDR3 is 16 amino acids. With 5 bases clipped from V and 5 bases from J, the junction kept 14 bases outside the gene matches. Written as DNA, the CDR3 is TGTGCCAGCAGCCCTAGCCTAGGACAGGGTGGCCACGAGCAGTACTTC. The encoded protein is CASSPSLGQGGHEQYF.

The gene calls are TRBV7-2 and TRBJ2-1; 9 bases are a match to TRBD2. This CDR3 is built from 15 residues. CDR1 SGHTA and CDR2 FQGNSA come from the germline V gene. Trimming removed 4 bases from V and 4 bases from J; junction bases left unmatched: 5. The chain's CDR3 is CASSWKAGGYNEQFF. CDR3 DNA: TGTGCCAGCAGCTGGAAAGCGGGGGGTTACAATGAGCAGTTCTTC.

J is TRBJ2-7 and V is TRBV13; possibly TRBD1 for D (6 bases). Trimming pared 4 bases from V and 5 bases from J, leaving 18 bases between. This CDR3 region has 15 residues. Germline V gene lookup returns CDR1 PRHDT and CDR2 FYEKMQ (reference sequence). The CDR3 DNA reads as TGTGCCAGCAGCTCCCGGGACCAGGGGTTAGACGAGCAGTACTTC. Amino acid sequence: CASSSRDQGLDEQYF.

V gene TRBV2 combines with J gene TRBJ2-5; TRBD1 agrees at 10 bases. CDR3 length: 15 residues. CDR1 SNHLY and CDR2 FYNNEI come from the germline V gene. V dropped 6 bases and J dropped 2; count of bases not matched to a gene: 6. CDR3 residues: CASRTGTGAQETQYF. As DNA, the CDR3 is TGTGCCAGCAGGACCGGGACAGGGGCGCAAGAGACCCAGTACTTC.

The rearrangement uses TRBV6-5 and TRBJ2-2, with D unresolved. CDR3 length equals 13 residues. Germline lookup yields CDR1 MNHEY and CDR2 SVGAGI. V was cut by 10 bases and J by 1 base, with 10 bases left in between. Written as DNA, the CDR3 is TGTGCCACCTCCATCGGGAACACCGGGGAGCTGTTTTTT. This encodes CATSIGNTGELFF.